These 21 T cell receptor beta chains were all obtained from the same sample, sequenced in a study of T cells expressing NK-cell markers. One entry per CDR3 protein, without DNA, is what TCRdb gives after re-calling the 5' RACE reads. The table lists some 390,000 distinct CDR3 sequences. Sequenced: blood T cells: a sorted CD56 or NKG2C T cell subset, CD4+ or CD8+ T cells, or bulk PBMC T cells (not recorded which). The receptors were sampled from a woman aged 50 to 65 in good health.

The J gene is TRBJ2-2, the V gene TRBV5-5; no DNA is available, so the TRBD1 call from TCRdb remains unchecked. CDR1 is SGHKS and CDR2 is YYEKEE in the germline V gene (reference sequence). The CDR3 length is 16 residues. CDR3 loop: CASSFGGGRNTGELFF.

The CDR3 sequence: CASSQTTGINQPQHF. This chain uses TRBV7-6 with TRBJ1-5; TCRdb's D call, TRBD1, is unchecked because there is no DNA. CDR3 length: 15 residues. Per germline, CDR1 SGHVS and CDR2 FNYEAQ.

The CDR3 reads CASRRTGLAFF. The gene calls are TRBV12-3 or TRBV12-4 and TRBJ1-1; TCRdb calls TRBD1, which cannot be checked without DNA. The CDR3 is 11 amino acids.

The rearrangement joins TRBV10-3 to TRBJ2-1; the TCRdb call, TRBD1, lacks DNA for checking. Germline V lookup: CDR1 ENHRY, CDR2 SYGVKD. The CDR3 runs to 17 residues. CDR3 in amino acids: CAISDTKGLGGYNEQFF.

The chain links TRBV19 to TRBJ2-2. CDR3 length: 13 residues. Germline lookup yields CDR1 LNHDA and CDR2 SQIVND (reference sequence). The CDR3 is CASSLQTTGELFF. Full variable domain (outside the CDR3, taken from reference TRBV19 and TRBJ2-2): DGGITQSPKYLFRKEGQNVTLSCEQNLNHDAMYWYRQDPGQGLRLIYYSQIVNDFQKGDIAEGYSVSREKKESFPLTVTSAQKNPTAFYLCASSLQTTGELFFGEGSRLTVL.

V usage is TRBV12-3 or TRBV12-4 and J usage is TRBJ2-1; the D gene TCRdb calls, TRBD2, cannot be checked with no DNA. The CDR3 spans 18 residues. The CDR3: CASRLTSGIRLGYNEQFF.

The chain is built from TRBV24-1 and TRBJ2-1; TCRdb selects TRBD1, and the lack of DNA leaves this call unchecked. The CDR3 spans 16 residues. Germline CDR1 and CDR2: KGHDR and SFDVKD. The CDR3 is CATSDDRGGSYNEQFF.

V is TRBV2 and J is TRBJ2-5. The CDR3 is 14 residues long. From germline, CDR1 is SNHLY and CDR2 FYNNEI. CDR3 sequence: CASSVGAPSGTQYF.

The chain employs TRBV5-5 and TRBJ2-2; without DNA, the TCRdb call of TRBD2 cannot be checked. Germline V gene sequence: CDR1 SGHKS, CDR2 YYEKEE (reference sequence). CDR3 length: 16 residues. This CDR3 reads CASSLAGGSGTGELFF. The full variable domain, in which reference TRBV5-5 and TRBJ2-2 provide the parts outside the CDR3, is DAGVTQSPTHLIKTRGQQVTLRCSPISGHKSVSWYQQVLGQGPQFIFQYYEKEERGRGNFPDRFSARQFPNYSSELNVNALLLGDSALYLCASSLAGGSGTGELFFGEGSRLTVL.

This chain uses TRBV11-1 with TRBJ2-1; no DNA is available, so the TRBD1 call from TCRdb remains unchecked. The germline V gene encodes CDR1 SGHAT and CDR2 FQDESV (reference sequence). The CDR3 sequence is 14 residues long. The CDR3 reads CAGRGGAGSNEQFF.

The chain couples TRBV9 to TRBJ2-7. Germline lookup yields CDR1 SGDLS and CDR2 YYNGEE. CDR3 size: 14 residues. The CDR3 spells CASSVGYIRNEQYF.

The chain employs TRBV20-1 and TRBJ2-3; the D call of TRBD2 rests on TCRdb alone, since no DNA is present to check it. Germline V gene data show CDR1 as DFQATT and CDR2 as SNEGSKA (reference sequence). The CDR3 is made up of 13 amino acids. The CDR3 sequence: CSANYRESDTQYF.

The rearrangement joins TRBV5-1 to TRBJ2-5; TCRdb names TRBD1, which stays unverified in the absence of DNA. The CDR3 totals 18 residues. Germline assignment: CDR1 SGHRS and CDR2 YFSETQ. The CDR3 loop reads CASSLGGSFISPQETQYF.

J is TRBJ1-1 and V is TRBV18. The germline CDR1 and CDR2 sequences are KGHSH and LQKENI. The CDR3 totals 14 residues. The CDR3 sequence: CASSREGRNTEAFF. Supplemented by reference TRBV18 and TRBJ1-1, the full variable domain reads NAGVMQNPRHLVRRRGQEARLRCSPMKGHSHVYWYRQLPEEGLKFMVYLQKENIIDESGMPKERFSAEFPKEGPSILRIQQVVRGDSAAYFCASSREGRNTEAFFGQGTRLTVV.

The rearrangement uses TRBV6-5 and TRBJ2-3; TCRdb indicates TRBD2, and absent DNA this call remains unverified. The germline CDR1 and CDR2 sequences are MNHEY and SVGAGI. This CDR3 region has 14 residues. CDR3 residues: CASSRHSGTDTQYF.

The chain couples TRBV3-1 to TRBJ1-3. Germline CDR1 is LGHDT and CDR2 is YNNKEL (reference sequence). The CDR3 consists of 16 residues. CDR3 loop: CASSRPAGLAGNTIYF.

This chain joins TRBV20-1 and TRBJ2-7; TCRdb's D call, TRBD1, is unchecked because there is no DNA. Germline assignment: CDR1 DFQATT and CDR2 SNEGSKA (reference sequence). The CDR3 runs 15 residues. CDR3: CSARDLGQGFPEQYF.

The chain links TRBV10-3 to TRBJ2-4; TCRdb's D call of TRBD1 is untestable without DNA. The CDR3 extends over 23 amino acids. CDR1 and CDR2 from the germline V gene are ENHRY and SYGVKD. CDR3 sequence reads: CAISESTLGPYTGSDQAKNIQYF.

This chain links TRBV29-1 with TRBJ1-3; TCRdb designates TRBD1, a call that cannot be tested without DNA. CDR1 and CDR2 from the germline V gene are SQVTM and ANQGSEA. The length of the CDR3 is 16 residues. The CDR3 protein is CSVAFLGQISGNTIYF.

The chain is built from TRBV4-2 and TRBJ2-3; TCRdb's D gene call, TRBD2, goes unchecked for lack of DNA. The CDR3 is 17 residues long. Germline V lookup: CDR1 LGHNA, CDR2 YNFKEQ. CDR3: CASSQDRLAGSTDTQYF.

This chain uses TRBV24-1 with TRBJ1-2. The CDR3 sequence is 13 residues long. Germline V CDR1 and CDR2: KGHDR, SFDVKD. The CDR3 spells CATSDLRDRGYTF.